The 8 T cell receptor beta chains below were found in one sample sequenced in a study of human T cells and chemical hapten exposure. From the RACE reads, TCRdb called clonotypes with MiXCR, one entry per CDR3 protein. The profile covers around 130,000 distinct CDR3 sequences, with approximately 9.5% appearing a single time and about 1.8% taken by the ten largest. Time point defined: healthy volunteer bleed at 2 weeks. The total RNA was obtained from whole blood that was not fractionated. Sequencing was done on a sample of whole blood. The origin of the receptors is a male donor in good health. Some clones in this sample may be carry-over from other donors' samples.

The sample holds a few counts of this clonotype. The V and J genes are TRBV18 and TRBJ2-5, with D possibly matching TRBD2 (6 bases). With 3 bases removed from V and 0 bases from J, the gap between germline ends came to 14 bases. Germline CDR1 and CDR2: KGHSH and LQKENI. This CDR3 has 16 residues. In DNA, the CDR3 is TGTGCCAGCTCACCGCTCCGGGACTTCCACCAAGAGACCCAGTACTTC. It specifies CASSPLRDFHQETQYF. Full variable domain (remainder filled in from reference TRBV18 and TRBJ2-5): NAGVMQNPRHLVRRRGQEARLRCSPMKGHSHVYWYRQLPEEGLKFMVYLQKENIIDESGMPKERFSAEFPKEGPSILRIQQVVRGDSAAYFCASSPLRDFHQETQYFGPGTRLLVL.

This clonotype was observed at least ten times. The chain joins TRBV6-2 or TRBV6-3 to TRBJ2-2; no clear D gene. The CDR3 sequence is 10 residues long. With 5 bases removed from V and 7 bases from J, the gap between germline ends came to 2 bases. CDR1 and CDR2 (germline): MNHEY, SVGEGT. In DNA, the CDR3 is TGTGCCAGCAGTAGCGGGGAGCTGTTTTTT. Amino acids: CASSSGELFF.

J is TRBJ2-1 and V is TRBV11-2, with D perhaps assigned TRBD1 or TRBD2 (6 bases each). CDR3 length: 16 amino acids. Germline CDR1 and CDR2: SGHAT and FQNNGV. V gave up 1 base and J gave up 0 bases, with 10 bases separating them. CDR3 protein: CASSLGGASSYNEQFF. The CDR3 bases are TGTGCCAGCAGCTTAGGGGGGGCTAGCTCCTACAATGAGCAGTTCTTC.

This chain links TRBV4-3 with TRBJ2-1, with D perhaps being TRBD1 or TRBD2 (5 bases each). V lost 0 bases, J lost 2 bases, and 8 bases lay in between. The V gene's germline CDR1 is LGHNA and CDR2 YSLEER. The CDR3 consists of 15 residues. CDR3 sequence (DNA): TGCGCCAGCAGCCAAGAGGGGGTGGCCTACAATGAGCAGTTCTTC. Amino acid sequence: CASSQEGVAYNEQFF.

This clonotype was detected many times. The CDR3 region is CASSQESGGSYEQYF. As DNA, the CDR3 is TGCGCCAGCAGCCAAGAGTCCGGAGGGAGCTACGAGCAGTACTTC. The chain links TRBV4-3 to TRBJ2-7; D is possibly TRBD2 (6 bases). The CDR3 extends over 15 amino acids. Germline CDR1 is LGHNA and CDR2 is YSLEER. Trimming took off 0 bases at V and 3 bases at J, with 12 bases between the two ends.

DNA for the CDR3: TGTGCCAGCAGTTTAGGAACAGGGTCTGGAAACACCATATATTTT. It is translated as CASSLGTGSGNTIYF. This chain links TRBV12-3 or TRBV12-4 with TRBJ1-3; tentatively, D is TRBD1 (6 bases). The CDR3 covers 15 residues. Trimming took 1 base from V and 1 from J, leaving 8 bases between them.

In this sample, this clonotype turned up a few times. This chain uses TRBV5-4 with TRBJ1-4, with TRBD1 as a possible D gene (5 bases). Per germline, CDR1 SGHNT and CDR2 YYREEE (reference sequence). The CDR3 sequence is 16 residues long. Trimming removed 0 bases from V and 0 bases from J, with 9 bases in between. The CDR3 region is CASSLGQPATNEKLFF. CDR3 nucleotide sequence: TGTGCCAGCAGCTTGGGACAGCCAGCAACTAATGAAAAACTGTTTTTT.

The chain couples TRBV5-6 to TRBJ2-7; 7 nucleotides line up with TRBD2. The CDR3 runs to 14 residues. Germline CDR1 is SGHDT and CDR2 is YYEEEE. V was clipped by 4 bases and J by 2 bases; unmatched bases: 6. This CDR3 reads CASSPGGMAYEQYF. The DNA for the CDR3 is TGTGCCAGCAGCCCGGGGGGTATGGCCTACGAGCAGTACTTC.